This T cell receptor beta chain was retrieved from a study of cytomegalovirus exposure and HLA in healthy donors. Overall study: In a later analysis, the roughly 120 validation repertoires were reported to have used the same platform as the roughly 700 first-cohort repertoires. Study observations and caveats: For cytomegalovirus status, the classifier reportedly gave diagnoses with high specificity and sensitivity. Researchers reported that a few CMV-associated chains were confirmed in vitro as CMV antigen-specific.

J lost 4 bases, V lost 3 bases, and 8 bases had no gene match. CDR1 is LGHNA and CDR2 is YSLEER in the germline V gene. The CDR3 has 16 residues. Turning to this clone: The antigen remains unidentified.

Assay used: immunoSEQ multiplex PCR; TCRdb lists only in-frame clones, some missing. Here the sample spans about 150,000 clones, 85% to 90% being singletons. Material for sequencing was PBMCs. This sequence originates from a woman aged 18-30 years in good health and CMV-seropositive. The V gene is TRBV4-3, the J gene TRBJ2-7; 11 bases are a match to TRBD1. For the CDR3, the DNA is TGCGCCAGCAGCCAGGAGGACAGGGGGCTAGGGTACGAGCAGTACTTC. This sequence encodes CASSQEDRGLGYEQYF.